This is a list of T cell receptor beta chains from one sample in a study of blood T cell repertoires in COVID-19. The table came from immunoSEQ multiplex PCR; TCRdb's copy has only in-frame clones and leaves some out. The table includes 430,000 or so clones, roughly 88% detected once. The specimen sequenced was PBMCs or T cells enriched from blood (not recorded which). These receptors all come from a woman under 30 who had been exposed to COVID-19. Both conserved end residues are trimmed from each CDR3. The order of the fields is J gene, V gene, clone size, CDR3 protein. Clone size is not always given. Where it is, it says once, few, many or a class for expanded clones.

TRBJ2-3	TRBV13	-	ASSFGGGSGTQY
TRBJ2-5	TRBV28	once	ASSFAREEETQY
TRBJ1-1	TRBV19	-	ASSVGNTEAF
TRBJ1-2	TRBV4-3	-	ASSQIRQGNYGYT
TRBJ2-7	TRBV27	-	ASRGTGRHEQY
TRBJ2-2	TRBV7-9	once	ASSSAISGANTGELF
TRBJ1-6	TRBV28	-	ASSFGDRTPLH
TRBJ1-1	TRBV2	-	ASEASGTGHTEAF
TRBJ2-7	TRBV5-6	-	ASSSDRASSYEQY
TRBJ1-1	TRBV7-8	-	ASSLGGGTEAF
TRBJ2-7	TRBV5-1	-	ASSSQPGQGVREQY
TRBJ2-3	TRBV27	-	ASSLVPRGDTQY
TRBJ1-5	TRBV28	few	ASRLGLTYSNQPQH
TRBJ2-7	TRBV24-1	-	ATSGGTGNEQY
TRBJ2-3	TRBV27	-	ASTRTGTSTDTQY
TRBJ1-5	TRBV28	-	ASRLTGGGQPQH
TRBJ1-5	TRBV19	-	ASSNGQFNQPQH
TRBJ2-1	TRBV2	-	ASRGAGLRSYNEQF
TRBJ2-1	TRBV6-5	-	ASTALQGYNEQF
TRBJ2-5	TRBV6-1	once	ASSDEFRDRPETQY
TRBJ1-1	TRBV7-9	-	ASSSPGGHRMNTEAF
TRBJ2-2	TRBV6-5	-	ASSYVRTGELF
TRBJ2-4	TRBV5-1	-	ASSLVSRAVKNIQY
TRBJ1-6	TRBV7-6	-	ASSLAGAGATNSPLH
TRBJ1-1	TRBV12-3/TRBV12-4	-	ASSPTLTGFL
TRBJ1-5	TRBV2	-	ASSPTGNHPQH
TRBJ1-2	TRBV19	-	ASSTKFTGRANYGYT
TRBJ2-1	TRBV24-1	-	ATSDSGQGNEQF
TRBJ2-1	TRBV11-1	-	ASSFKTSPYNEQF
TRBJ1-2	TRBV11-2	-	ASSLGPGQGVYGYT
TRBJ2-1	TRBV27	-	ASRTSINEQF
TRBJ2-1	TRBV27	once	ASREGGGTYNEQF
TRBJ1-2	TRBV6-2/TRBV6-3	-	ASSYPTANYGYT
TRBJ1-2	TRBV5-6	-	ASSSGNYGYT
TRBJ1-5	TRBV4-3	once	ASSQDYPSNQPQH
TRBJ1-1	TRBV24-1	-	ATRDREQSTEAF
TRBJ2-7	TRBV6-5	once	ASRSGRYEQY
TRBJ2-3	TRBV6-2/TRBV6-3	-	ASSYSDTPGLVLVTDTQY
TRBJ1-2	TRBV5-4	-	ASSLGGFYGYT
TRBJ2-7	TRBV7-9	-	ASSSGRHRYEQY
TRBJ1-1	TRBV6-5	-	ASSSGQFPVTEAF
TRBJ1-1	TRBV5-1	-	ASSLANSNTEAF
TRBJ2-7	TRBV27	-	ASSLDMASGTEQY
TRBJ1-1	TRBV5-1	once	ASSLAGGQTEAF
TRBJ1-2	TRBV19	-	ASSVIGGGLGYGYT
TRBJ2-3	TRBV7-3	-	ASSLPGDSTDTQY
TRBJ1-2	TRBV28	-	AAAGQAVMGYT
TRBJ2-7	TRBV11-2	-	ASSPPRLVGQGSYEQY
TRBJ1-1	TRBV2	-	ASTLQGRRGTEAF
TRBJ1-4	TRBV27	once	ASGQTSTANEKLF
TRBJ1-5	TRBV5-1	-	ASSPGDRERQDQPQH
TRBJ2-5	TRBV5-1	-	ASRSRGGGQETQY
TRBJ2-7	TRBV5-1	-	ASSLFEPSRGYEQY
TRBJ2-2	TRBV21-1	-	ASTPGTSGRVLGGELF
TRBJ2-5	TRBV12-3/TRBV12-4	-	VYRETQY
TRBJ2-3	TRBV7-8	-	ASNPSGSTDTQY
TRBJ1-5	TRBV6-5	-	ASSYGRDNQPQH
TRBJ2-7	TRBV27	-	ASGRAGGYEQY
TRBJ1-1	TRBV7-3	-	ASSLGANTEAF
TRBJ2-7	TRBV6-5	-	ASSRQGDSSYEQY